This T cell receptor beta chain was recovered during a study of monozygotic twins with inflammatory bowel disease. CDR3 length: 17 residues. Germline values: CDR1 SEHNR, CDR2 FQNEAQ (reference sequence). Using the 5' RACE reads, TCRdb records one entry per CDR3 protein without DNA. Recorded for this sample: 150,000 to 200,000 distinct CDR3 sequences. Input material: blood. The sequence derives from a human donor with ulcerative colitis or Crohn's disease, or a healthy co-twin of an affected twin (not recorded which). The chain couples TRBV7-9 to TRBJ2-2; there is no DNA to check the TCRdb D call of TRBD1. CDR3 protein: CASSLRIQGRRTGELFF.